These T cell receptor beta chains were read from a single sample in a study of long-term antiretroviral therapy in people with HIV. TCRdb's copy holds only in-frame clones and misses some; the assay was immunoSEQ multiplex PCR. Of 25,000 to 35,000 clones listed, about 95% are singletons. Here the sequenced sample was unsorted PBMCs, taken more than 6 years after starting antiretroviral therapy. Source of these receptors: a man aged 25 to 40 with HIV. Both conserved end residues are part of each CDR3. Clone size is given for some rows only: seen once, a few or many times, or a class if the clone is expanded.

cdr3_length,j_call,v_call,clone_size,cdr3_aa
14,TRBJ2-2,TRBV6-5,-,CASSIDRATGELFF
14,TRBJ1-1,TRBV2,-,CASREVGPNTEAFF
13,TRBJ1-2,TRBV9,-,CASSVGGSYGYTF
13,TRBJ2-1,TRBV29-1,-,CSLSGGGYNEQFF
13,TRBJ1-2,TRBV9,once,CASRAGGATGYTF
16,TRBJ2-6,TRBV4-3,-,CASSQNSGSGANVLTF
15,TRBJ2-7,TRBV2,-,CASSVTGTGYHEQYF
12,TRBJ1-1,TRBV4-3,-,CASSQEAGEAFF
15,TRBJ2-4,TRBV5-6,few,CASSSPGGQGNIQYF
14,TRBJ2-2,TRBV19,-,CASSIVGATGELFF
15,TRBJ1-5,TRBV28,-,CASRPQRRGRQPQHF
16,TRBJ1-2,TRBV25-1,-,CASSDPTQGASYGYTF
10,TRBJ2-5,TRBV29-1,-,CSALQETQYF
14,TRBJ1-3,TRBV9,once,CASTKGHSSGTIYF
13,TRBJ2-7,TRBV28,-,CASSPRENYEQYF
14,TRBJ2-3,TRBV5-6,-,CASSWGGGTDTQYF
12,TRBJ1-5,TRBV7-9,-,CASSLAGGPQHF
14,TRBJ2-1,TRBV18,-,CASSLAGADNEQFF
15,TRBJ1-4,TRBV6-1,-,CASSAHRGKGEKLFF
15,TRBJ2-7,TRBV5-6,-,CASSLTGQISYEQYF
17,TRBJ2-3,TRBV14,-,CASSPVGRGPRTDTQYF
13,TRBJ1-2,TRBV5-4,-,CASSLDRGDGYTF
14,TRBJ1-1,TRBV14,once,CASQRQGTNTEAFF
15,TRBJ1-1,TRBV9,-,CASSVRGVMNTEAFF
15,TRBJ2-1,TRBV27,-,CASSLTPGDGNEQFF
13,TRBJ2-7,TRBV7-3,-,CASSSGLGYEQYF
15,TRBJ1-3,TRBV7-6,-,CASSSWGKDGNTIYF
14,TRBJ2-3,TRBV28,-,CASMASVSRDTQYF
11,TRBJ1-4,TRBV30,-,CAWSNRDKLFF
15,TRBJ1-5,TRBV19,-,CASSMTRGSNQPQHF
12,TRBJ1-1,TRBV19,-,CASSMGRLEAFF
14,TRBJ2-4,TRBV6-5,-,CATIKTSFPNIQYF
14,TRBJ2-5,TRBV10-3,-,CATAIGGEQETQYF
17,TRBJ1-1,TRBV29-1,once,CSVERSVGLGMNTEAFF
13,TRBJ2-6,TRBV7-3,-,CASGYWGANVLTF
13,TRBJ1-2,TRBV18,few,CASSPRDVDGYTF
13,TRBJ1-1,TRBV7-3,-,CASSAFRGTEAFF
12,TRBJ2-7,TRBV7-2,-,CASSWDPREQYF
16,TRBJ2-5,TRBV12-1,-,CASSFADVGAQETQYF
13,TRBJ2-7,TRBV28,medium-sized,CASSVGLNYEQYF
15,TRBJ2-6,TRBV7-2,-,CASSLGRPGANVLTF